The 21 T cell receptor beta chains listed next were all sequenced from one sample in a study of blood T cells in healthy people across ages. Primed by a sample-barcoded 5' primer and a J-beta primer mix, a second PCR proceeded for about 7 to 11 cycles. TCRdb ran MiXCR on the 5' RACE reads and lists one entry per CDR3 protein. The sample has around 320,000 distinct CDR3 sequences; 25% to 30% are singletons. Sequenced input: blood. These receptors were obtained from a woman in her 70s in good health.

On this clonotype: One junction end disagrees with the germline gene, perhaps due to a read error. The chain employs TRBV7-2 and TRBJ2-4, with 8 nucleotides matching TRBD1. The CDR3 totals 13 residues. Germline V CDR1 and CDR2: SGHTA, FQGNSA. The CDR3 nucleotides read TGTGCCAGCAGCTTAGTTGGGACAGGCCGCCTGGGGTTC. Translating gives CASSLVGTGRLGF.

This clonotype has only a few counts. The chain carries TRBV20-1 and TRBJ2-5, with D possibly called TRBD1 or TRBD2 (5 bases each). The end of the DNA aligns better with TRBJ2-7, so the J call may be wrong. CDR1 DFQATT and CDR2 SNEGSKA come from the germline V gene (reference sequence). The CDR3 totals 12 residues. The CDR3 DNA is TGCAGTTTATTCTCGAGGGGTCACGAGCAGTACTTC. Amino acid sequence: CSLFSRGHEQYF.

This clonotype was seen only a few times. The J gene is TRBJ1-1, the V gene TRBV27; 7 bases agree with TRBD1. V lost 6 bases, J lost 5 bases, and 15 bases stayed unmatched. Germline lookup yields CDR1 MNHEY and CDR2 SMNVEV (reference sequence). The CDR3 totals 16 residues. The CDR3 DNA reads TGTGCCAGCAGCCGGATGCTCTCGAACAGGGGAACTGAAGCTTTCTTT. Translated: CASSRMLSNRGTEAFF.

This clonotype was found a few times. The chain carries TRBV25-1 and TRBJ2-7; D is unclear. CDR1 is MGHDK, CDR2 SYGVNS, per germline. With 6 bases removed from V and 2 bases from J, the gap between germline ends came to 8 bases. CDR3 length: 12 amino acids. The CDR3 nucleotides are TGTGCCAGCAGGAGTTCAACCTACGAGCAGTACTTC. Protein product: CASRSSTYEQYF.

The V and J genes are TRBV7-6 and TRBJ2-1; TRBD1 might be the D (6 bases). The DNA matches TRBJ2-7 better at its end, which makes the J call doubtful. This CDR3 is 15 amino acids long. The V gene's germline CDR1 is SGHVS and CDR2 FNYEAQ. DNA for the CDR3: TGTGCCAGCAGCTTAGCACAGGGTCTATCCTACGAGCAGTACTTC. This codes for CASSLAQGLSYEQYF.

This chain links TRBV29-1 with TRBJ2-5; 11 bases fit TRBD1. CDR3 length: 15 residues. V was pared by 3 bases and J by 7 bases, with 10 bases of the junction left unmatched. Germline-derived CDR1 and CDR2 are SQVTM and ANQGSEA. CDR3 DNA sequence: TGCAGCGTTGACGCCGGACAGGGGGCTTTCGGGACCCAGTACTTC. The encoded protein is CSVDAGQGAFGTQYF. The full variable domain, rest sourced from reference TRBV29-1 and TRBJ2-5, is SAVISQKPSRDICQRGTSLTIQCQVDSQVTMMFWYRQQPGQSLTLIATANQGSEATYESGFVIDKFPISRPNLTFSTLTVSNMSPEDSSIYLCSVDAGQGAFGTQYFGPGTRLLVL.

The rearrangement joins TRBV7-2 to TRBJ2-7; tentative D call: TRBD1 (6 bases). With the DNA end fitting TRBJ2-5 better, the J assignment may be wrong. Germline V gene lookup returns CDR1 SGHTA and CDR2 FQGNSA. This CDR3 region has 16 residues. The chain's CDR3 is CASSLGGTKNQETQYF. DNA of the CDR3: TGTGCCAGCAGCTTAGGGGGGACAAAAAACCAAGAGACCCAGTACTTC.

This clonotype showed up many times. V is TRBV28 and J is TRBJ2-7; 7 positions agree with TRBD2. The V segment lost 2 bases and the J segment 2 bases; nucleotides outside the gene matches: 18. In germline, CDR1 is MDHEN, CDR2 SYDVKM. The CDR3 has 19 residues. The CDR3 coding sequence is TGTGCCAGCAGTTTAATCATGACAAGAACGGGACTAACAACCTACGAGCAGTACTTC. Protein sequence: CASSLIMTRTGLTTYEQYF.

The CDR3 nucleotides read TGTGCCAGCAGCTTAGTCTCGGGACAGGGGGGTGGCTACACCTTC. Encoded protein: CASSLVSGQGGGYTF. This chain joins TRBV7-2 and TRBJ1-2, with 11 bases that match TRBD1. The CDR3 contains 15 residues. Germline V lookup: CDR1 SGHTA, CDR2 FQGNSA. V was clipped by 1 base and J by 7 bases; unmatched bases: 5.

CDR3 nucleotide sequence: TGTGCCACCAGCAGTGGGGGAAGCTCTGGAAACACCATATATTTT. The encoded protein is CATSSGGSSGNTIYF. V usage is TRBV15 and J usage is TRBJ1-3; TRBD1 might be the D (5 bases). The CDR3 extends over 15 amino acids. In germline, CDR1 is LNHNV, CDR2 YYDKDF (reference sequence). V lost 3 bases, J lost 0 bases, and 9 bases lay in between.

There are a few counts of this clonotype. The genes are TRBV7-9 and TRBJ2-5; D is possibly TRBD1 (6 bases). The CDR3 extends over 14 amino acids. V lost 4 bases, J lost 2 bases, and 11 bases lay in between. CDR1 and CDR2 from the germline V gene are SEHNR and FQNEAQ (reference sequence). This CDR3 reads CASSYRTEQETQYF. CDR3 coding DNA: TGTGCCAGCAGCTATCGGACAGAGCAAGAGACCCAGTACTTC. The variable domain in full, with the rest retrieved from reference TRBV7-9 and TRBJ2-5, is DTGVSQNPRHKITKRGQNVTFRCDPISEHNRLYWYRQTLGQGPEFLTYFQNEAQLEKSRLLSDRFSAERPKGSFSTLEIQRTEQGDSAMYLCASSYRTEQETQYFGPGTRLLVL.

This clonotype was seen a few times. The V call is TRBV28, the J call TRBJ2-1; D unresolved. V was shortened by 7 bases and J by 4 bases, with 14 bases between the two germline ends. The germline V gene has CDR1 MDHEN and CDR2 SYDVKM. This CDR3 comprises 14 residues. The CDR3 bases are TGTGCCAGCACCGGCACCTCTTCGTACAATGAGCAGTTCTTC. It specifies CASTGTSSYNEQFF. Together with reference TRBV28 and TRBJ2-1, the CDR3 gives the full variable domain: DVKVTQSSRYLVKRTGEKVFLECVQDMDHENMFWYRQDPGLGLRLIYFSYDVKMKEKGDIPEGYSVSREKKERFSLILESASTNQTSMYLCASTGTSSYNEQFFGPGTRLTVL.

The gene calls are TRBV9 and TRBJ2-5; D is perhaps TRBD1 (5 bases). CDR3 length equals 17 residues. The V gene's germline CDR1 is SGDLS and CDR2 YYNGEE. V lost 0 bases and J 2 bases, leaving 17 bases between the germline ends. DNA for the CDR3: TGTGCCAGCAGCGTAGGACGACAGTTCGACAAGCAAGAGACCCAGTACTTC. It codes for CASSVGRQFDKQETQYF. The entire variable domain, with the rest obtained from reference TRBV9 and TRBJ2-5, is as follows: DSGVTQTPKHLITATGQRVTLRCSPRSGDLSVYWYQQSLDQGLQFLIQYYNGEERAKGNILERFSAQQFPDLHSELNLSSLELGDSALYFCASSVGRQFDKQETQYFGPGTRLLVL.

The V and J genes are TRBV3-1 and TRBJ2-7, with D possibly being TRBD2 (5 bases). Germline V gives CDR1 LGHDT, CDR2 YNNKEL (reference sequence). V was clipped by 5 bases and J by 2 bases, with 13 bases between them. CDR3 length equals 14 residues. The CDR3 nucleotides read TGTGCCAGCAGCTTCAGAGGGTCTACCTACGAGCAGTACTTC. Translated: CASSFRGSTYEQYF.

This clonotype has only a few counts. CDR3 sequence reads: CASSEPSGRARDTQYF. CDR3 coding DNA: TGTGCCAGCAGTGAGCCTAGCGGGAGGGCCCGGGATACGCAGTATTTT. The chain has TRBV28 and TRBJ2-3; TRBD2 matches 12 bases. The germline V gene encodes CDR1 MDHEN and CDR2 SYDVKM. The CDR3 totals 16 residues. J gave up 6 bases and V 5 bases, and 9 bases lay outside the gene matches.

This sequence joins TRBV29-1 and TRBJ2-3; 7 nucleotides match TRBD1. Germline CDR1 reads SQVTM; CDR2 reads ANQGSEA. Trimming removed 7 bases from V and 5 bases from J; junction bases left unmatched: 12. This CDR3 is built from 14 residues. CDR3 sequence reads: CSASLGGREDTQYF. CDR3 sequence (DNA): TGCAGCGCTAGTCTAGGGGGCCGGGAAGATACGCAGTATTTT.

This chain connects TRBV19 to TRBJ2-2; TRBD1 might be the D (6 bases). CDR3 length: 15 amino acids. Germline CDR1 is LNHDA and CDR2 is SQIVND (reference sequence). The V gene lost 5 bases and the J gene lost 1 base, with 11 bases spanning the gap. The CDR3 protein is CASSPRTVNTGELFF. In DNA form, the CDR3 reads TGTGCCAGTAGTCCTAGGACAGTGAACACCGGGGAGCTGTTTTTT.

The chain employs TRBV6-6 and TRBJ2-1; maybe TRBD2 (5 bases). Between the trimmed V and J ends, which lost 6 bases and 1 base, there was a span of 16 bases. Per the germline V gene, CDR1 is MNHNY and CDR2 is SVGAGI (reference sequence). The CDR3 covers 16 residues. This CDR3 is CASSSWVGGSYNEQFF. CDR3 sequence (DNA): TGTGCCAGCAGCTCATGGGTCGGCGGGTCCTACAATGAGCAGTTCTTC.

This clonotype has a handful of counts. V and J are TRBV7-2 and TRBJ2-5, with D possibly TRBD2 on 6 matching bases. The J call may be in error: the DNA end matches TRBJ2-7 better. The V gene's germline CDR1 is SGHTA and CDR2 FQGNSA. The CDR3 is 16 amino acids. The CDR3 sequence: CASSLLIRDSSYEQYF. DNA of the CDR3: TGTGCCAGCAGCCTACTTATCCGGGACTCCTCCTACGAGCAGTACTTC.

The CDR3 DNA sequence: TGCGCCAGCAGCTTGGCCCCTGGTTGGCCTGACAATGAGCAGTTCTTC. Protein product: CASSLAPGWPDNEQFF. The rearrangement uses TRBV5-1 and TRBJ2-5; D call uncertain. The end of the DNA is better explained by TRBJ2-1, so the J call may be wrong. Germline V lookup: CDR1 SGHRS, CDR2 YFSETQ. The CDR3 sequence is 16 residues long.

Note on this clonotype: Being one base from a much bigger clone, this may be a read error. V is TRBV19 and J is TRBJ2-7; 9 bases are a match to TRBD1. Trimming took 4 bases from V and 3 from J; bases not matched to a gene: 19. The CDR3 is made up of 19 amino acids. CDR1 LNHDA and CDR2 SQIVND come from the germline V gene (reference sequence). In DNA form, the CDR3 reads TGTGCCAGTAGTAGCTTGGGGCCGGGACAGGGAACTGGCGGCTACGAGCAGTACTTC. Protein product: CASSSLGPGQGTGGYEQYF.